This T cell receptor (beta chain) was documented in a study of blood T cells in healthy people across ages. The V segment lost 3 bases and the J segment 2 bases; nucleotides outside the gene matches: 7. Germline-derived CDR1 and CDR2 are DFQATT and SNEGSKA (reference sequence). This CDR3 comprises 15 residues. This clonotype was detected ten times or more. A second PCR, run for roughly 7 to 11 cycles, used a sample-barcoded 5' primer plus a J-beta primer mix. From the 5' RACE reads, TCRdb called clonotypes with MiXCR, one entry per CDR3 protein. The table shows 730,000 or so distinct CDR3 sequences, with approximately 40% occurring only once.

The sample comprised blood. This clonotype was sampled from a man at least 80 years old in good health. The chain employs TRBV20-1 and TRBJ2-1, with 7 bases lining up with TRBD2. The CDR3 sequence is CSASHLAVTYNEQFF. The CDR3, as DNA: TGCAGTGCTAGCCATCTAGCGGTAACCTACAATGAGCAGTTCTTC.